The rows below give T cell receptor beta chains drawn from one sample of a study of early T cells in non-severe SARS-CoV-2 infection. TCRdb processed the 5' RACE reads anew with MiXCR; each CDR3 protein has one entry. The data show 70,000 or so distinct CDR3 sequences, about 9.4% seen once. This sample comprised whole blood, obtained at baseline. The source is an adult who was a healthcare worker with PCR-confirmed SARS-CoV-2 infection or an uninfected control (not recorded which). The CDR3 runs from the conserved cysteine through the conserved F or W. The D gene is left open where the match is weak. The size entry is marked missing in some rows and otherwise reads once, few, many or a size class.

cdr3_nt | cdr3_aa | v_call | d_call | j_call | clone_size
TGTGCCAGCAGACCCCCGGGACAGCTATACGAGCAGTACTTC | CASRPPGQLYEQYF | TRBV6-2/TRBV6-3 | TRBD1 | TRBJ2-7 | .
TGTGCCAGCAGCTTACGGCGGACAGGGAGGGATGAGCAGTTCTTC | CASSLRRTGRDEQFF | TRBV7-9 | . | TRBJ2-1 | many
TGTGCCAGCAGTTACTCCGACAGCGGACATCAGCCCCAGCATTTC | CASSYSDSGHQPQHF | TRBV6-5 | . | TRBJ1-5 | once
TGTGCCAGCAGCCGGCTGACCTGGGACACTGAAGCTTTCTTT | CASSRLTWDTEAFF | TRBV3-1 | . | TRBJ1-1 | .
TGTGCCAGCAGCTTAGCGACGGGGAATTCCGGGGAGCTGTTTTTT | CASSLATGNSGELFF | TRBV7-9 | . | TRBJ2-2 | .
TGTGCCAGCAGCCAGGCCTTTGCGGAAGCTTTCTTT | CASSQAFAEAFF | TRBV3-1 | . | TRBJ1-1 | few
TGTGCCAGCAGGTTCTTCGGGGGGAATGAGCAGTTCTTC | CASRFFGGNEQFF | TRBV2 | TRBD2 | TRBJ2-1 | .
TGTGCCAGCAGCTTAGTTACAGCCCAAGGCAATGAGCAGTTCTTC | CASSLVTAQGNEQFF | TRBV7-9 | . | TRBJ2-1 | many
. | CAWSVGGGNQPRHF | TRBV30 | . | TRBJ1-5 | .
TGTGCCAGCAGCCATATAGTGTCCGACACTGGCTACACCTTC | CASSHIVSDTGYTF | TRBV3-1 | . | TRBJ1-2 | .
TGTGCCAGCAGCGGGACGGGGAGCTCCTATAATTCACCCCTCCACTTT | CASSGTGSSYNSPLHF | TRBV5-8 | . | TRBJ1-6 | .
TGTGCCACCAGTTCGGCGGGGGGGGCCCGCACAGATACGCAGTATTTT | CATSSAGGARTDTQYF | TRBV24-1 | TRBD2 | TRBJ2-3 | many
TGTGCCAGCAGTGCACCGGGAGGGCTCGACGAGCAGTACTTC | CASSAPGGLDEQYF | TRBV6-5 | TRBD2 | TRBJ2-7 | many
TGTGCCAGCAGTTACGGGGACTTCCAAGAGACCCAGTACTTC | CASSYGDFQETQYF | TRBV6-2/TRBV6-3 | . | TRBJ2-5 | .
TGTGCCAGCTCACCACTTTCCAGTGGAACTGGGGCCAACGTCCTGACTTTC | CASSPLSSGTGANVLTF | TRBV18 | . | TRBJ2-6 | many
TGTGCCAGCAGTTACGGGGGGCCCGGGGAGCTGTTTTTT | CASSYGGPGELFF | TRBV6-5 | . | TRBJ2-2 | .
TGTGCCAGCAGCTTAGAAGGATTCGGGACCCAGTACTTC | CASSLEGFGTQYF | TRBV7-2 | . | TRBJ2-5 | many
TGTGCCAGCAGTTTAGAGTTGGGCGGGGATAGCTCTGGGGCCAACGTCCTGACTTTC | CASSLELGGDSSGANVLTF | TRBV12-3/TRBV12-4 | . | TRBJ2-6 | few
TGTGCCAGCAGTTACTCTCTGGACAGGAGTTTCACTGAAGCTTTCTTT | CASSYSLDRSFTEAFF | TRBV6-5 | TRBD1 | TRBJ1-1 | .
TGTGCCAGCAGCCCGACAGGGGAAGTAGCTTTCTTT | CASSPTGEVAFF | TRBV7-9 | TRBD1 | TRBJ1-1 | few
TGTGCCAGCAGTCCTTGGTTACAAAGCACCGGGGAGCTGTTTTTT | CASSPWLQSTGELFF | TRBV2 | . | TRBJ2-2 | .
TGTGCTAGTGGTTTTCGTACGGAGGGGCTGGGGCAAGAGACCCAGTACTTC | CASGFRTEGLGQETQYF | TRBV12-5 | . | TRBJ2-5 | .
TGCAGTGCTAGACGGCGGGGGGGCTCCTACAATGAGCAGTTCTTC | CSARRRGGSYNEQFF | TRBV20-1 | TRBD2 | TRBJ2-1 | .
TGCGCCAGCAGCCTAGGGACTACACTCACAGATACGCAGTATTTT | CASSLGTTLTDTQYF | TRBV4-3 | TRBD2 | TRBJ2-3 | .
TGCGCCAGCAGCCCGGGTACTAATGAAAAACTGTTTTTT | CASSPGTNEKLFF | TRBV5-1 | . | TRBJ1-4 | once
TGCGCCAGCAGTAGGGACACATCGATCGGCGGGGAGCTGTTTTTT | CASSRDTSIGGELFF | TRBV4-3 | . | TRBJ2-2 | .
TGTGCCAGCAGCCCCCAGGGGAATGAGCAGTTCTTC | CASSPQGNEQFF | TRBV9 | . | TRBJ2-1 | many
TGTGCCAGCAGCCAAGGTACTAGCCGGAGCACAGATACGCAGTATTTT | CASSQGTSRSTDTQYF | TRBV3-1 | . | TRBJ2-3 | many
TGTGCCAGCAGCCTGGTGAACAAGGCTCTACTTTCCCGGCAGAGATGGGAGCAGTACTTC | CASSLVNKALLSRQRWEQYF | TRBV7-2 | . | TRBJ2-7 | .
TGTGCCAGCAGCCCTCGGGGGGCCCAGACCGGGGAGCTGTTTTTT | CASSPRGAQTGELFF | TRBV12-3/TRBV12-4 | . | TRBJ2-2 | few
TGCGCCAGCAGCGGGGGACCGGTGAAGGGCTACACCTTC | CASSGGPVKGYTF | TRBV5-1 | . | TRBJ1-2 | .
TGTGCCAGCAGCCCTCTAGCGGGGGGGAACACCGGGGAGCTGTTTTTT | CASSPLAGGNTGELFF | TRBV7-6 | TRBD2 | TRBJ2-2 | many
TGTGCCACCAGTGATTTGGGAAGGAAAGACCAAGAGACCCAGTACTTC | CATSDLGRKDQETQYF | TRBV24-1 | . | TRBJ2-5 | many
TGTGCCAGCCCCGGGACTAGCGGACACAATGAGCAGTTCTTC | CASPGTSGHNEQFF | TRBV21-1 | . | TRBJ2-1 | many
TGCAGTGTGCCCGGGGGCAGCTACAATGAGCAGTTCTTC | CSVPGGSYNEQFF | TRBV20-1 | . | TRBJ2-1 | .
TGTGCCAGCAGCTTAATCTCATCGGGTAGGGCTTTCTTT | CASSLISSGRAFF | TRBV13 | . | TRBJ1-1 | few
TGTGCCAGCAGTTACGAAAGGGGGCGGCAGCCCCAGCATTTT | CASSYERGRQPQHF | TRBV6-5 | TRBD1 | TRBJ1-5 | .
TGTGCCAGCAAAATGACAGGGAGCAATCAGCCCCAGCATTTT | CASKMTGSNQPQHF | TRBV6-2/TRBV6-3 | TRBD1 | TRBJ1-5 | once
TGCAGTGCTCCCGGGACAGGGGGTTATGGCTACACCTTC | CSAPGTGGYGYTF | TRBV20-1 | TRBD1 | TRBJ1-2 | .
TGCGCCAGCAGCTTGCAGGGACGGGGGAACACCGGGGAGCTGTTTTTT | CASSLQGRGNTGELFF | TRBV5-1 | . | TRBJ2-2 | .